This TCR beta chain was captured by sequencing in a study of technical replicates of blood from a handful of donors (TCRdb year 2017). Remarks on this clone: The clone's antigen remains unknown. It has no much larger one-base neighbor in the sample; base qualities were not kept.

Taken from the germline V gene (reference sequence), the CDR1 and CDR2 loops are GTSNPN and SVGIG. V loses 4 bases of germline sequence and J loses 0 bases, and the interval between the two ends is 7 bases. CDR3 length: 13 amino acids, cysteine to phenylalanine. Here the CDR3 DNA is all that survives: 39 bases in frame from base 1. Library generation was performed with the immunoSEQ multiplex PCR assay. TCRdb took this table from immuneACCESS and kept in-frame rearrangements with V and J called. Such tables lack part of the clones; where checked against another copy, unresolved V genes explain under half of the gap, and the rest is unexplained. The sample has tens of thousands of clones on record, approximately 98% of them singletons. The ten largest clonotypes hold less than 0.25% of the sample.

The receptor's source is a human donor in good health. The chain employs TRBV30 and TRBJ1-5, with TRBD1 perhaps the D gene, on 5 matching bases. The specimen was T cells isolated from PBMCs. In nucleotides, the sequence is TGTGCCTGGAAACAGGCTAGCAATCAGCCCCAGCATTTT. It is translated as CAWKQASNQPQHF.